The 3 T cell receptor beta chains in this list originate from one sample, sequenced in a study of Graves' ophthalmopathy and Graves' hyperthyroidism. RNA transcripts served as template for amplifying TCR beta CDR3 sequences. After a first-round RT-PCR with HTBI primers, a second-round multiplex PCR was run. TCRdb recomputed calls from the multiplex PCR reads with MiXCR, one row per CDR3 protein. The sample carries about 240,000 distinct CDR3 sequences, around 50% recorded once. Sequencing input: peripheral blood. The receptors derive from an adult man with Graves' ophthalmopathy.

The chain uses TRBV12-3 or TRBV12-4 and TRBJ2-2; TRBD1 matches 7 bases. The CDR3 is 14 residues long. V dropped 10 bases and J dropped 3; count of bases not matched to a gene: 8. DNA for the CDR3: TGTGCCACAGGGGACAGTCGATACACCGGGGAGCTGTTTTTT. This codes for CATGDSRYTGELFF.

The CDR3 nucleotides read TGTGCCAGCAGCTTCGGGACCTCCACTTCCTACGAGCAGTACTTC. This sequence encodes CASSFGTSTSYEQYF. V gene TRBV14 combines with J gene TRBJ2-7; D may correspond to TRBD1 or TRBD2 (5 bases each). The CDR3 is made up of 15 amino acids. Trimming pared 5 bases from V and 1 base from J, leaving 15 bases between. The germline gives CDR1 SGHDN, CDR2 FVKESK.

The chain joins TRBV19 to TRBJ2-5; D unclear. The J call could be wrong; TRBJ2-7 is a better fit for the DNA end. The CDR3 length is 15 residues. Germline assignment: CDR1 LNHDA and CDR2 SQIVND (reference sequence). Here the CDR3 reads CASSIAPATSYEQYF. The CDR3 DNA reads as TGTGCCAGTAGTATAGCCCCAGCGACCTCCTACGAGCAGTACTTC.